The clone carrying this T cell receptor (beta chain) was recorded many times. Antigen unknown. These data belong to a study of neurological immune-mediated disorders. The CDR3 totals 13 residues. The V end was cut by 7 bases, the J end by 2 bases, with 9 bases between. Stated time point: longitudinal time-point 2. PBMCs numbering 2 million and stored at -80 C yielded the unsorted libraries. The authors produced cDNA by 5'RACE using 10-nucleotide random UMIs. A single record per CDR3 protein comes from TCRdb applying MiXCR to the 5' RACE reads. The data contain tens of thousands of distinct CDR3 sequences, about 13% of them singletons. Study-level points and caveats: Whereas HTLV-1-associated myelopathy showed the most TCR clonal expansion, multiple sclerosis showed the least, with levels below those of healthy controls. No CDR3 amino acid sequences recurred among expanded clones across subjects, suggesting private repertoires in all groups.

The sequence was collected from a woman aged 40 to 50 in good health. The chain couples TRBV12-3 or TRBV12-4 to TRBJ1-5, with D perhaps TRBD1 (5 bases). Sequencing was done on a sample of PBMCs. CDR3 amino acids: CASTGTGNQPQHF. In DNA, the CDR3 is TGTGCCAGCACCGGGACGGGCAATCAGCCCCAGCATTTT.